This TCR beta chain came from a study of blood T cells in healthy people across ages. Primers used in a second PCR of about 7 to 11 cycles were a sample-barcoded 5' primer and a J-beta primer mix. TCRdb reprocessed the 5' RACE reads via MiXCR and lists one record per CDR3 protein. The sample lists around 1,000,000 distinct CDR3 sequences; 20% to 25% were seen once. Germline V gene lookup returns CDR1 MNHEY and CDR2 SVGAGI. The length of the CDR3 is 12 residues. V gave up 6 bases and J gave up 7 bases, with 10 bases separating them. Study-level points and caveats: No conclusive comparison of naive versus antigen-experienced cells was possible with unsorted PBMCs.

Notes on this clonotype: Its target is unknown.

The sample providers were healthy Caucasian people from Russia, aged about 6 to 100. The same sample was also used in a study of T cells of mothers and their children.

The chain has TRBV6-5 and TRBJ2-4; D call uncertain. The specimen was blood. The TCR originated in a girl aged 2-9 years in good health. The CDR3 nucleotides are TGTGCCAGCAGCCCCGCCCGGAACATTCAGTACTTC. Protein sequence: CASSPARNIQYF.